The text below deals with one T cell receptor beta chain. What this receptor recognizes is not known. Per-base qualities were not stored, and no clone one base away is much larger. Peripheral blood CD8+ and CD4+ T cells from healthy donors, Susac syndrome patients and multiple sclerosis patients were profiled using high-throughput TCR beta sequencing. Recently defined diagnostic criteria for definite or probable disease were met by the Susac syndrome patients. Bulk CD8+ and CD4+ T cells were purified by magnetic negative isolation, while CD8+ TEMRA cells were enriched using FACS. Blood was collected in EDTA tubes and processed within 24 hours, with PBMCs isolated through density gradient centrifugation. PBMCs intended for TCR sequencing were cryopreserved in liquid nitrogen and were subsequently thawed in a 37 degrees C water bath. Purity of sorted or isolated CD4+, CD8+ and CD8+ TEMRA cells was at least 90%.

This specimen belongs to a study of CD8 T cells in Susac syndrome (dated by TCRdb to between 2017 and 2020). Background on the whole study: Among the sequenced Susac syndrome patients, about 6 had clinically active disease and fewer than 10 were in clinical remission. CD8+ T cell repertoire clonality was compared between about 12 healthy donors, approximately 14 Susac syndrome patients and roughly 15 multiple sclerosis patients. Whether CD8+ T cell activation and differentiation in Susac syndrome was antigen driven was tested using repertoire sequencing. At blood withdrawal, Susac syndrome patients were either therapy-naive, taking corticosteroids (in some cases with IVIg as well), or taking IVIg alone.

Beyond this particular receptor, the publication reports: Clonal expansion was seen in Susac syndrome CD8+ repertoires, peaking in CD8+ TEMRA cells and being greater in clinically active patients than in remitting ones. The number of individuals in the TCR sequencing and HLA analysis was acknowledged as relatively small. Sixteen Susac-specific public clones were identified in the total CD8+ repertoire, and roughly five Susac-specific public clones were identified in the CD8+ TEMRA repertoire.

RNA was extracted with the RNeasy kit and roughly 0.45 to 1 ug was reverse transcribed using random hexamers. The immunoSEQ multiplex PCR assay, which covers 54 Vbeta and 13 Jbeta segments, was used to amplify TCR beta CDR3 regions. PCR amplification bias was corrected by using a synthetic template baseline for primer optimization and computational correction. On the study's bioinformatics: Reads were annotated to V, D and J genes per IMGT and analyzed with immunoSEQ Analyzer, keeping only productive sequences. Clonality was calculated as one minus the Shannon entropy normalized by log2 of the number of productive unique sequences. For each patient and control, public and private clones were evaluated within the 100 most prevalent clones. A clone was defined as Susac-specific if it was absent from the healthy and MS cohorts, from roughly 1,000 published viral clones and from other ImmuneACCESS disease sequences. TCRdb trimmed the raw reads at Q25, called clones with MiXCR and kept productive beta chains. All rows with the same CDR3 protein become a single entry with the most common DNA and genes. What appears here as the V and J calls and clone size reflects TCRdb's work, not the paper's. The sample yields about 130,000 distinct CDR3 sequences; 90% to 95% were counted once. Less than 0.25% of the sample goes to the ten largest clones.

V has 5 bases trimmed and J has 0 bases trimmed; junction bases matching no gene number 1. Per the germline V gene (reference sequence), MNHEY is the CDR1 and SMNVEV is the CDR2. The CDR3 measures 14 amino acids from cysteine to phenylalanine. The read is trimmed to its CDR3 DNA, 42 bases read in frame from base 1. Recombination connected TRBV27 to TRBJ1-5, with 7 junctional bases fitting TRBD1. The sequence derives from a human donor with Susac syndrome. Sequencing was carried out using CD8+ T cells from PBMCs. The CDR3 region reads CASSHRGSNQPQHF. The nucleotide sequence is given as TGTGCCAGCAGTCACAGGGGTAGCAATCAGCCCCAGCATTTT.